The clone carrying this TCR beta chain has more than one count but fewer than ten. No antigen is known for it. V was clipped by 2 bases and J by 7 bases, with 6 bases between them. This CDR3 contains 12 residues. Germline values: CDR1 MDHEN, CDR2 SYDVKM. Regarding time point: patch test 1, 2 weeks after DPC sensitization. Regarding treatment: therapeutic diphenylcyclopropenone sensitization with weekly scalp DPC. Alopecia patients, 18 to 70 years old and DPC-suitable, served as donors. Total RNA was extracted from unfractionated whole blood. The data were obtained in a study of human T cells and chemical hapten exposure. Study outcomes and limitations: Correlating positively with patch test score were the PT1 expanded TCR counts.

One entry per CDR3 protein, called by TCRdb with MiXCR from the RACE reads. The repertoire consists of 75,000 to 100,000 distinct CDR3 sequences, with 12% occurring once and the leading ten covering under 4%. This chain uses TRBV28 with TRBJ2-1; D unresolved. This TCR derives from a woman aged 60-75 years with alopecia areata. Some clones in this sample may be carry-over from other donors' samples. This specimen was whole blood, taken in connection with sensitization to the hapten diphenylcyclopropenone (DPC). CDR3 nucleotide sequence: TGTGCCAGCAGTTTAGTGGGGAATGAGCAGTTCTTC. Translated, it gives CASSLVGNEQFF.